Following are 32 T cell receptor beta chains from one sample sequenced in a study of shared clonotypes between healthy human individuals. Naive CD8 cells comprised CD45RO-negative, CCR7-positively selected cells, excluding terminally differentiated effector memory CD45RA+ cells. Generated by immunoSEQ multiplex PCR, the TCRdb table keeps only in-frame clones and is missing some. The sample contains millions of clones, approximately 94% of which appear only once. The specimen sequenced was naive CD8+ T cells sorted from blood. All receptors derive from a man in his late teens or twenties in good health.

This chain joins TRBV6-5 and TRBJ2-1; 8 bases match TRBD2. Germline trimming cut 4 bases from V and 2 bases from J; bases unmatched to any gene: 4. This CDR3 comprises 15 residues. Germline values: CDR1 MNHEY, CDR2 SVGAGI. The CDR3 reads CASSSLADPYNEQFF. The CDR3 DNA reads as TGTGCCAGCAGTTCACTAGCGGACCCCTACAATGAGCAGTTCTTC.

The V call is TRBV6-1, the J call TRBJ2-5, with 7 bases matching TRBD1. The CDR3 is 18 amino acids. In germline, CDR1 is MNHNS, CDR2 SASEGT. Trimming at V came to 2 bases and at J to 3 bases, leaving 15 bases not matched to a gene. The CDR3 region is CASSEKYGTAVFEETQYF. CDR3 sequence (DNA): TGTGCCAGCAGTGAAAAGTACGGGACAGCCGTTTTTGAAGAGACCCAGTACTTC.

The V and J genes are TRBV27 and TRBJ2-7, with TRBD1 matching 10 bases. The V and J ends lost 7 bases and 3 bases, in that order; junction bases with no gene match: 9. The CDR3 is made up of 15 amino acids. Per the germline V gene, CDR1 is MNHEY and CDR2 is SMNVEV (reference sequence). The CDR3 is CASNTATGGIYEQYF. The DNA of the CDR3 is TGTGCCAGCAACACGGCGACAGGGGGCATCTACGAGCAGTACTTC.

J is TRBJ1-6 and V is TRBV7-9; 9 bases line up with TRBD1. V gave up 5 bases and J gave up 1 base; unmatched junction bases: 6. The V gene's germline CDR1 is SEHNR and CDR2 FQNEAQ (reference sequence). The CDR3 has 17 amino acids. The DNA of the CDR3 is TGTGCCAGCAGCCCGGACAGGGGATGGTCCTATAATTCACCCCTCCACTTT. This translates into CASSPDRGWSYNSPLHF.

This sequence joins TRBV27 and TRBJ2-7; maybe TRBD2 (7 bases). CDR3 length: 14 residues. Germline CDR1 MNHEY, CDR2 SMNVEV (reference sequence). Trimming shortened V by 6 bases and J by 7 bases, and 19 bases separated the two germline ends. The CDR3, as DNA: TGTGCCAGCAGACTAGGGGGGGGGATTAGGGAGCAGTACTTC. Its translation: CASRLGGGIREQYF.

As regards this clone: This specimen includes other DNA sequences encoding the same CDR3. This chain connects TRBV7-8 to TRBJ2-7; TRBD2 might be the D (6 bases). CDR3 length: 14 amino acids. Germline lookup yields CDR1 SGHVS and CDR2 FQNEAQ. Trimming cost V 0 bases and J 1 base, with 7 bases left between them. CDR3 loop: CASSLARGSYEQYF. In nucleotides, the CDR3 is TGTGCCAGCAGCTTAGCGCGGGGTTCCTACGAGCAGTACTTC.

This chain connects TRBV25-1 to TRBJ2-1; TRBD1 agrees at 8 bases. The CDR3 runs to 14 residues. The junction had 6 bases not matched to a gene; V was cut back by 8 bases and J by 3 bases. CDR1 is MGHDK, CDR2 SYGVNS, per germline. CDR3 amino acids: CASGPGGGYNEQFF. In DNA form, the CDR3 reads TGTGCCAGCGGGCCAGGGGGCGGCTACAATGAGCAGTTCTTC.

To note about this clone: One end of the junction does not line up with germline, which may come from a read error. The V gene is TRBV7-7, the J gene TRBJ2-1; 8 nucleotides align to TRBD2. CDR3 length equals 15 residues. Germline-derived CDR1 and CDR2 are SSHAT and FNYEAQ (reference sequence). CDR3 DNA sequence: TGTGCTAGCAGCTTAGGTAGCGGGGAATACAATGAGCAGTTCTTC. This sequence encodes CASSLGSGEYNEQFF.

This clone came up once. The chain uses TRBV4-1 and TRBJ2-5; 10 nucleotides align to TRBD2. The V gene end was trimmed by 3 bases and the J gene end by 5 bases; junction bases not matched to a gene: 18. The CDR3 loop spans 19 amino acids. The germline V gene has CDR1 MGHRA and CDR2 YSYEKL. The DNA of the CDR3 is TGCGCCAGCAGCCAGTCACCGGGACTAGCGATGACGGGGTACGAGACCCAGTACTTC. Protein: CASSQSPGLAMTGYETQYF.

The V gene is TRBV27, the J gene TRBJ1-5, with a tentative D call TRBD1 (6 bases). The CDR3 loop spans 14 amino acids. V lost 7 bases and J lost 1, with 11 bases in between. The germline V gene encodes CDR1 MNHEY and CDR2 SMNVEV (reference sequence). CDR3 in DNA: TGTGCCAGCACACAGGGAGGCAGCAATCAGCCCCAGCATTTT. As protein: CASTQGGSNQPQHF.

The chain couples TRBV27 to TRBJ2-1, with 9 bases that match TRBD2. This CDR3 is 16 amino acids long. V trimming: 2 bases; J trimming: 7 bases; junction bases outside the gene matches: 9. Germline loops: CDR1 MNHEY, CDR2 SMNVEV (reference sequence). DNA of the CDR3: TGTGCCAGCAGTTTAGGGCTAGCGGGGCTCGGGAATGAGCAGTTCTTC. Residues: CASSLGLAGLGNEQFF.

In nucleotides, the CDR3 is TGTGCCAGCAGCGTCACCGGGACAGGGGTCAATGAAAAACTGTTTTTT. Protein product: CASSVTGTGVNEKLFF. The chain has TRBV9 and TRBJ1-4; 10 bases are shared with TRBD1. This CDR3 contains 16 residues. V lost 2 bases and J lost 5; bases outside the gene matches: 6. Germline V gene sequence: CDR1 SGDLS, CDR2 YYNGEE.

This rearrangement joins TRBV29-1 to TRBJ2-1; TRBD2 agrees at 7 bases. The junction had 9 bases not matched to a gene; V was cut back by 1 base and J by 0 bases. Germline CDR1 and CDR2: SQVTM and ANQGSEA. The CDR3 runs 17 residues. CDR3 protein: CSVEGVYAGASYNEQFF. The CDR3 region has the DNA TGCAGCGTTGAAGGGGTCTACGCGGGAGCCTCCTACAATGAGCAGTTCTTC.

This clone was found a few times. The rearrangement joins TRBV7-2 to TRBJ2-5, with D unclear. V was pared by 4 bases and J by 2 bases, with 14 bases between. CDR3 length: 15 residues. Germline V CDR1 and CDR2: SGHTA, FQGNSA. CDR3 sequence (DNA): TGTGCCAGCAGCTCGCCTCTTTCAGGACAAGAGACCCAGTACTTC. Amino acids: CASSSPLSGQETQYF. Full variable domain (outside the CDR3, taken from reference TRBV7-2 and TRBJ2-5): GAGVSQSPSNKVTEKGKDVELRCDPISGHTALYWYRQSLGQGLEFLIYFQGNSAPDKSGLPSDRFSAERTGGSVSTLTIQRTQQEDSAVYLCASSSPLSGQETQYFGPGTRLLVL.

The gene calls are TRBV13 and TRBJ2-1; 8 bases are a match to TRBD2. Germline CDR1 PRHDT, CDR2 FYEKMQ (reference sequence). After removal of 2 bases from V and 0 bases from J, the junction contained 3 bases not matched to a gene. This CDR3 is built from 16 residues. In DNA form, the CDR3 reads TGTGCCAGCAGCTTATCTAGCGGGCACTCCTACAATGAGCAGTTCTTC. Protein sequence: CASSLSSGHSYNEQFF.

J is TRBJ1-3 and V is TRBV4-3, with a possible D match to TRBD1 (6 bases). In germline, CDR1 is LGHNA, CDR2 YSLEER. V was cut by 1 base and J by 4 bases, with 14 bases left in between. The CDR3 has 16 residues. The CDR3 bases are TGCGCCAGCAGCCAAGTTCCGGGGGCGGAAGGAAACACCATATATTTT. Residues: CASSQVPGAEGNTIYF.

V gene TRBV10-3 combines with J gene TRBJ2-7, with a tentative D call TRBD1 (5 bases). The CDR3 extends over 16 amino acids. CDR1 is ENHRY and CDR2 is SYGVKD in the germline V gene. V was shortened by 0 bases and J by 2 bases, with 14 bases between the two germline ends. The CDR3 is CAISESSAGHPYEQYF. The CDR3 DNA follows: TGTGCCATCAGTGAGTCGTCCGCAGGGCATCCCTACGAGCAGTACTTC.

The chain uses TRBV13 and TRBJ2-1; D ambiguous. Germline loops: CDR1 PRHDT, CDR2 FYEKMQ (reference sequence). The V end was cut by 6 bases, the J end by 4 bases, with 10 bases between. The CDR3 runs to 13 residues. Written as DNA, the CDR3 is TGTGCCAGCAGGTTATTGGAGTACAATGAGCAGTTCTTC. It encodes CASRLLEYNEQFF.

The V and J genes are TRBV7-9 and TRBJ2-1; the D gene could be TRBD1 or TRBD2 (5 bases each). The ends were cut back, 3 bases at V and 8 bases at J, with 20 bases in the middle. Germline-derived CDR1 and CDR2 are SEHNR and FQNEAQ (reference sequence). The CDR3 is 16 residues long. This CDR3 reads CASSFEGTSIFDEQFF. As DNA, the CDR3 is TGTGCCAGCAGCTTTGAAGGGACCTCAATTTTCGATGAGCAGTTCTTC.

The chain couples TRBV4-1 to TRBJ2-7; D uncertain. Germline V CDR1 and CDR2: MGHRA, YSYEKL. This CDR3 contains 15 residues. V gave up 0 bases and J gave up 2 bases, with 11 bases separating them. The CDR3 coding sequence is TGCGCCAGCAGCCAAGAGCGTCAGGCTGCCTACGAGCAGTACTTC. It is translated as CASSQERQAAYEQYF.

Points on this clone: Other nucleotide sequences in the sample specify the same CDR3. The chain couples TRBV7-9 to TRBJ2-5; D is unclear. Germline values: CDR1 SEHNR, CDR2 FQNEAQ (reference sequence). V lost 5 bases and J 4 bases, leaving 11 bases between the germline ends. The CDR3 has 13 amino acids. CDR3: CASSLTGGETQYF. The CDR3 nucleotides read TGTGCCAGCAGCCTTACGGGCGGAGAGACCCAGTACTTC.

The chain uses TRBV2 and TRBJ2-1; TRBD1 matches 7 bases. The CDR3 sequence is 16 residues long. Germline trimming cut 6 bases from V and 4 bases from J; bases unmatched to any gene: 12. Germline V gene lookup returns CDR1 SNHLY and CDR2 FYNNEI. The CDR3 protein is CASRAVTGARYNEQFF. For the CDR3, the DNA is TGTGCCAGCAGAGCCGTTACAGGGGCAAGGTACAATGAGCAGTTCTTC.

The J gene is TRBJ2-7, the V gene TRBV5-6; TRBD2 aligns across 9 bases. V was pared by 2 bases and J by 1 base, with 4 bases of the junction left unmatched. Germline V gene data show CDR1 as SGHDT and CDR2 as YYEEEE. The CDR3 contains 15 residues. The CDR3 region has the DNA TGTGCCAGCAGCTTCGGCGGGAGGGTATCCTACGAGCAGTACTTC. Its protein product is CASSFGGRVSYEQYF.

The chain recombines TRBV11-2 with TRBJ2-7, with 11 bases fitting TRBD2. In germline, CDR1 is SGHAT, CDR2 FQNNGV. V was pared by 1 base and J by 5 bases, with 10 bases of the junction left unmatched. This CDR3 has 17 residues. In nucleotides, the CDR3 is TGTGCCAGCAGCTTAGTAGGTAGCGGGAGGGCCTTCCACGAGCAGTACTTC. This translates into CASSLVGSGRAFHEQYF.

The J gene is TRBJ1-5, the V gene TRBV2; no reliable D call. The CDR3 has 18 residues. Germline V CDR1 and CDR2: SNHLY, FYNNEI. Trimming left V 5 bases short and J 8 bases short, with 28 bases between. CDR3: CASSTNAMVGGISEPQHF. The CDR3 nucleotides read TGTGCCAGCAGTACGAACGCGATGGTGGGCGGAATTAGTGAGCCCCAGCATTTT.

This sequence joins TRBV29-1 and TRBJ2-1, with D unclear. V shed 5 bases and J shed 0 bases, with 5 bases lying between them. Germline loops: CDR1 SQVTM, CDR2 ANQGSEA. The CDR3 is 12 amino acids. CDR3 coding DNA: TGCAGCGTTTTTGACTCCTACAATGAGCAGTTCTTC. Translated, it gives CSVFDSYNEQFF.

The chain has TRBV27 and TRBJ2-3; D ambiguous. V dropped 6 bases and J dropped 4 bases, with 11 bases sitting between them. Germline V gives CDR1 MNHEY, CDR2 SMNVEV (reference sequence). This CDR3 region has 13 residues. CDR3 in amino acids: CASSVTGPDTQYF. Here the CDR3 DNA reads TGTGCCAGCAGCGTGACCGGGCCAGATACGCAGTATTTT.

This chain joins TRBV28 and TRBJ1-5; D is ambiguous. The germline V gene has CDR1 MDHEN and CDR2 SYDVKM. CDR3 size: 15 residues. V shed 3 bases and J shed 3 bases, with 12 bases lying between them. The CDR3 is CASSFYHSYNQPQHF. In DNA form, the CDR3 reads TGTGCCAGCAGTTTCTATCACTCCTACAATCAGCCCCAGCATTTT.

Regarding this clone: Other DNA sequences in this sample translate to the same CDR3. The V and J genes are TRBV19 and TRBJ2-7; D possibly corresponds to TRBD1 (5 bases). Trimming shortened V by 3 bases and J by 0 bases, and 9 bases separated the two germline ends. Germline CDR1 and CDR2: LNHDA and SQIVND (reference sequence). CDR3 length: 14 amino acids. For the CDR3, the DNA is TGTGCCAGTAGTATCACAGGCAACTCCTACGAGCAGTACTTC. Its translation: CASSITGNSYEQYF.

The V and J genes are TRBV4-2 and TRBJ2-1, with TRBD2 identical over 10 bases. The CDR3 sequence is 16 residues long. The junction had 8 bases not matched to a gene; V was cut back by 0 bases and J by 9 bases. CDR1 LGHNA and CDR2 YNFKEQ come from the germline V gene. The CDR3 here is CASSQDRSGGASEQFF. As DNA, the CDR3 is TGTGCCAGCAGCCAAGATCGGAGCGGGGGGGCTTCTGAGCAGTTCTTC.

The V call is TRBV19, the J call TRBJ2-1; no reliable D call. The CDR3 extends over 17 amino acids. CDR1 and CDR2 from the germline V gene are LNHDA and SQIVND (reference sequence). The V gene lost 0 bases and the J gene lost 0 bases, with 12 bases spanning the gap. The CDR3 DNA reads TGTGCCAGTAGTATAGAATCAGCGCAGAGCTCCTACAATGAGCAGTTCTTC. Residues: CASSIESAQSSYNEQFF.

The CDR3 loop reads CASSSHIRSTDTQYF. DNA of the CDR3: TGCGCCAGCAGCTCACACATAAGGAGCACAGATACGCAGTATTTT. The chain joins TRBV5-1 to TRBJ2-3; D is ambiguous. Trimming cost V 3 bases and J 0 bases, with 11 bases left between them. CDR1 is SGHRS and CDR2 is YFSETQ in the germline V gene. The CDR3 spans 15 residues.